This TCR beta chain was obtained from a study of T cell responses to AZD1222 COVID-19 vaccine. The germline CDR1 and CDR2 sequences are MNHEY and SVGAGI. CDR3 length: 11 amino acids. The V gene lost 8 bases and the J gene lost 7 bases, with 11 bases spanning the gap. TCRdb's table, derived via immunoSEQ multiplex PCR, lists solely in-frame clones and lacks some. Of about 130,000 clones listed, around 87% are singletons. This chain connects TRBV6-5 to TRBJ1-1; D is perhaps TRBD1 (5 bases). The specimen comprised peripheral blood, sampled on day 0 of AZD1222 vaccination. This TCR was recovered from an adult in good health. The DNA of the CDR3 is TGTGCCAGCGGGACCGTCATTGAAGCTTTCTTT. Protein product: CASGTVIEAFF.